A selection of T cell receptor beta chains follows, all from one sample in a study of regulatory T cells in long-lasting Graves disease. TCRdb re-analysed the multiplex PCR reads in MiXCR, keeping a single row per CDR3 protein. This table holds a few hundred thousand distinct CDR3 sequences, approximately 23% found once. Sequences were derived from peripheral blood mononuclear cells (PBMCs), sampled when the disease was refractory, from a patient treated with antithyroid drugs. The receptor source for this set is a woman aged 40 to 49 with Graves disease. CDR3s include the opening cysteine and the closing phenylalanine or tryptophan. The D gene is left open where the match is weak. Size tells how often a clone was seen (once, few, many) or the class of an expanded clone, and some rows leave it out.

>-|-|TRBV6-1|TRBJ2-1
CASRGSNRNEQFF
TGTGCCAGTCGGGGCTCAAACCGGAATGAGCAGTTCTTC
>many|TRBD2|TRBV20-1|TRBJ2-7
CSARGQLAGAPYEQYF
TGCAGTGCTAGGGGACAACTAGCGGGAGCGCCCTACGAGCAGTACTTC
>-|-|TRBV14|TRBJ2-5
CASSQMDVRFETQYF
TGTGCCAGCAGCCAAATGGACGTGAGGTTCGAGACCCAGTACTTC
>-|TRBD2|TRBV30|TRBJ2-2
CAWTGRPRLAIGELFF
TGTGCCTGGACGGGCAGGCCCCGACTAGCTATCGGGGAGCTGTTTTTT
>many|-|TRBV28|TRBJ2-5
CASSLDGLAPGETQYF
TGTGCCAGCAGTCTCGACGGACTTGCACCCGGAGAGACCCAGTACTTC
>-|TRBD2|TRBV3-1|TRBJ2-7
CASSPQGTSVYEQYF
TGTGCCAGCAGCCCCCAGGGGACTAGCGTGTACGAGCAGTACTTC
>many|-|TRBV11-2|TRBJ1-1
CASSSRASGDTEAFF
TGTGCCAGCAGCTCGAGGGCCTCAGGGGACACTGAAGCTTTCTTT
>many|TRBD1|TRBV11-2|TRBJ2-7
CASSLGQGMGVYEQYF
TGTGCCAGCAGCTTAGGACAGGGGATGGGTGTCTACGAGCAGTACTTC
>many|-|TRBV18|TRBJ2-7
CASSNQQAYEQYF
TGTGCCAGCTCAAATCAGCAGGCGTACGAGCAGTACTTC
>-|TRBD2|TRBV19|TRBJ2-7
CASSISGTMAYYEQYF
TGTGCCAGTAGTATCTCCGGGACTATGGCGTACTACGAGCAGTACTTC
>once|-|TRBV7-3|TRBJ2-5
CASSLGSNARLQETQYF
TGTGCCAGCAGCCTAGGGTCTAACGCCAGACTCCAAGAGACCCAGTACTTC
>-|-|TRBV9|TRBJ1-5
CASSVGGGAPQHF
TGTGCCAGCAGCGTAGGTGGAGGTGCGCCCCAGCATTTT
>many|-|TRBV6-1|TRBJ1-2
CASSKHGTELNYGYTF
TGTGCCAGCAGTAAACACGGGACCGAGCTGAACTATGGCTACACCTTC
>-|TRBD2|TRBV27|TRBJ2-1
CASSLNLAGGNEQFF
TGTGCCAGCAGTTTAAATCTAGCGGGAGGGAATGAGCAGTTCTTC
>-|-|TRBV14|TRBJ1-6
CASSPGGLSSYSPLHF
TGTGCCAGCAGCCCGGGGGGGCTAAGTTCGTACTCACCCCTCCACTTT
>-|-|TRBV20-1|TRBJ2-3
CSASYGGMSDTQYF
TGCAGTGCTAGTTACGGGGGAATGTCAGATACGCAGTATTTT
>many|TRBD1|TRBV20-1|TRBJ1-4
CSAREGQFREKLFF
TGCAGTGCTAGGGAGGGACAGTTTAGGGAAAAACTGTTTTTT
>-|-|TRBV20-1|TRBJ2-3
CSAGGFSGADTQYF
TGCAGTGCAGGTGGTTTTTCGGGGGCCGATACGCAGTATTTT
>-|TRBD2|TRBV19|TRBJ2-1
CASSPGLAGGRPYNEQFF
TGTGCCAGTAGTCCGGGACTAGCGGGAGGGCGACCCTACAATGAGCAGTTCTTC
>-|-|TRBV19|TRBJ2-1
CASSPTRVWGNEQFF
TGTGCCAGTAGCCCAACTAGAGTCTGGGGCAATGAGCAGTTCTTC